The 7 T cell receptor beta chains below come from one sample, sequenced in a study of CXCR3-negative and CXCR3-positive naive CD8 T cells. Study results and caveats: When CXCR3-positive naive cells were set against CXCR3-negative naive cells, the former had more hydrophobic TRB CDR3s.

It was by 5' RACE with UMI labels that the TRB cDNA libraries were prepared. TCRdb re-analyzed the 5' RACE reads; it lists each CDR3 protein once, without DNA. The sample features approximately 130,000 distinct CDR3 sequences, with 0.41% in its top ten. No antigen has been identified for these receptors. The sample comprised naive CXCR3+ CD8+ T cells from blood. Subset meaning: CD45RO-CCR7+CD27+CD95- naive CD8+ T cells expressing CXCR3 (TNR3+). The receptors were gathered from a human donor in good health. Some clones in this sample may be carry-over from other donors' samples.

The rearrangement uses TRBV7-2 and TRBJ2-1; TCRdb picks TRBD1, but there is no DNA to check that call. This CDR3 is built from 14 residues. Germline lookup yields CDR1 SGHTA and CDR2 FQGNSA. CDR3: CASRTLGGGNEQFF.

This rearrangement joins TRBV7-9 to TRBJ2-7; the D call from TCRdb, TRBD2, cannot be confirmed without DNA. The germline V gene encodes CDR1 SEHNR and CDR2 FQNEAQ (reference sequence). The CDR3 consists of 17 residues. This CDR3 is CASSSTSGLAGSYEQYF.

J is TRBJ2-7 and V is TRBV29-1; TCRdb's D gene call, TRBD1, goes unchecked for lack of DNA. The CDR3 sequence is 17 residues long. Germline V CDR1 and CDR2: SQVTM, ANQGSEA. The CDR3 spells CSVGGRQGPSALYEQYF.

The V call is TRBV19, the J call TRBJ1-5; TCRdb calls TRBD1, which cannot be checked without DNA. Looked up from germline, CDR1 is LNHDA and CDR2 is SQIVND (reference sequence). The length of the CDR3 is 15 residues. This CDR3 is CASSSTGASNQPQHF. The variable domain in full, with the rest retrieved from reference TRBV19 and TRBJ1-5, is DGGITQSPKYLFRKEGQNVTLSCEQNLNHDAMYWYRQDPGQGLRLIYYSQIVNDFQKGDIAEGYSVSREKKESFPLTVTSAQKNPTAFYLCASSSTGASNQPQHFGDGTRLSIL.

This rearrangement joins TRBV28 to TRBJ2-3; TCRdb lists TRBD1, though no DNA is available to test this call. CDR1 and CDR2 from the germline V gene are MDHEN and SYDVKM. CDR3 length: 13 amino acids. The CDR3 is CASSWTSTDTQYF.

The chain recombines TRBV15 with TRBJ2-1. The CDR3 sequence is 14 residues long. The germline V gene has CDR1 LNHNV and CDR2 YYDKDF (reference sequence). The CDR3 loop is CATSGILLGAEQFF. Looking up the rest from reference TRBV15 and TRBJ2-1 gives the full variable domain: DAMVIQNPRYQVTQFGKPVTLSCSQTLNHNVMYWYQQKSSQAPKLLFHYYDKDFNNEADTPDNFQSRRPNTSFCFLDIRSPGLGDTAMYLCATSGILLGAEQFFGPGTRLTVL.

V usage is TRBV6-5 and J usage is TRBJ2-1; TCRdb returns TRBD1, unconfirmable since there is no DNA. This CDR3 contains 15 residues. CDR1 is MNHEY, CDR2 SVGAGI, per germline. The CDR3 spells CATSFSGSPANEQFF.